Listed here are 11 T cell receptor beta chains from one sample, sequenced in a study of cytomegalovirus exposure and HLA in healthy donors. Method: immunoSEQ multiplex PCR; TCRdb's copy keeps in-frame clones and lacks some. The table shows 150,000 to 200,000 clones, with about 88% occurring only once. Material for sequencing was PBMCs. The receptors shown here come from a man aged 18 to 35 in good health and CMV-seronegative.

V and J are TRBV10-2 and TRBJ2-7; 8 nucleotides line up with TRBD2. The V segment lost 3 bases and the J segment 5 bases; nucleotides outside the gene matches: 6. In germline, CDR1 is WSHSY, CDR2 SAAADI. This CDR3 contains 14 residues. This CDR3 reads CASSDELAVHEQYF. The CDR3 bases are TGCGCCAGCAGTGACGAACTAGCGGTCCACGAGCAGTACTTC.

The chain couples TRBV5-6 to TRBJ2-3; D is possibly TRBD1 (6 bases). There are 12 residues in the CDR3. V lost 0 bases and J 9 bases, leaving 8 bases between the germline ends. Germline loops: CDR1 SGHDT, CDR2 YYEEEE. The CDR3 coding sequence is TGTGCCAGCAGCTTGGAGCAGGGGACGCAGTATTTT. Its translation: CASSLEQGTQYF.

This sequence joins TRBV28 and TRBJ1-2; 7 nucleotides align to TRBD1. The V gene's germline CDR1 is MDHEN and CDR2 SYDVKM. J was trimmed by 7 bases and V by 6 bases; bases with no gene match: 11. The CDR3 is made up of 14 amino acids. The CDR3, as DNA: TGTGCCAGCAGCCCCCCAGGGGGAAATTTTGGCTACACCTTC. Its translation is CASSPPGGNFGYTF.

CDR3 amino acids: CASSLRQFTDTQYF. As DNA, the CDR3 is TGTGCCAGCAGCCTTAGACAGTTCACAGATACGCAGTATTTT. The chain recombines TRBV7-2 with TRBJ2-3, with a tentative D call TRBD1 (5 bases). Germline V lookup: CDR1 SGHTA, CDR2 FQGNSA. Trimming pared 5 bases from V and 2 bases from J, leaving 11 bases between. The CDR3 has 14 amino acids.

The chain has TRBV5-1 and TRBJ2-5; D not resolved. The length of the CDR3 is 14 residues. The germline gives CDR1 SGHRS, CDR2 YFSETQ. Trimming left V 6 bases short and J 1 base short, with 13 bases between. The CDR3 region is CASTGDRSQETQYF. Written as DNA, the CDR3 is TGCGCCAGCACCGGAGACCGGAGCCAAGAGACCCAGTACTTC. The full variable domain, rest sourced from reference TRBV5-1 and TRBJ2-5, is KAGVTQTPRYLIKTRGQQVTLSCSPISGHRSVSWYQQTPGQGLQFLFEYFSETQRNKGNFPGRFSGRQFSNSRSEMNVSTLELGDSALYLCASTGDRSQETQYFGPGTRLLVL.

This clone was recorded once. V is TRBV28 and J is TRBJ2-5, with a possible D match to TRBD1 (6 bases). CDR1 is MDHEN, CDR2 SYDVKM, per germline. V dropped 1 base and J dropped 5 bases, with 11 bases sitting between them. The CDR3 consists of 14 residues. CDR3 in amino acids: CASSLSDSPETQYF. In DNA form, the CDR3 reads TGTGCCAGCAGTTTATCGGACAGTCCGGAGACCCAGTACTTC.

The chain links TRBV10-3 to TRBJ1-5; the D gene is possibly TRBD1 (5 bases). V was cut by 6 bases and J by 1 base, with 7 bases left in between. The CDR3 covers 13 residues. Germline V gene sequence: CDR1 ENHRY, CDR2 SYGVKD. The CDR3 protein is CAISGGSNQPQHF. For the CDR3, the DNA is TGTGCCATCAGCGGGGGGAGCAATCAGCCCCAGCATTTT.

The gene calls are TRBV13 and TRBJ2-2, with 9 bases matching TRBD1. J lost 5 bases, V lost 0 bases, and 10 bases had no gene match. Germline loops: CDR1 PRHDT, CDR2 FYEKMQ (reference sequence). CDR3 length equals 18 residues. CDR3 bases: TGTGCCAGCAGCTTAGGCCACGTCGGGACAGGGTTAACCGGGGAGCTGTTTTTT. As protein: CASSLGHVGTGLTGELFF.

The chain couples TRBV9 to TRBJ2-1, with D possibly matching TRBD1 (7 bases). This CDR3 is 15 amino acids long. Trimming took off 0 bases at V and 7 bases at J, with 14 bases between the two ends. Germline V gene data show CDR1 as SGDLS and CDR2 as YYNGEE. In DNA form, the CDR3 reads TGTGCCAGCAGCGTAGCGGGCAGGGGGGTGAATGAGCAGTTCTTC. Amino acids: CASSVAGRGVNEQFF.

The genes are TRBV6-6 and TRBJ2-7; 9 bases map to TRBD1. CDR3 size: 15 residues. Germline V CDR1 and CDR2: MNHNY, SVGAGI (reference sequence). After removal of 1 base from V and 5 bases from J, the junction contained 6 bases not matched to a gene. CDR3 amino acids: CASSYFPDRGHEQYF. The DNA of the CDR3 is TGTGCCAGCAGTTACTTCCCGGACAGGGGACACGAGCAGTACTTC.

The CDR3 sequence: CASSSLQGAEGNQPQHF. CDR3 nucleotides: TGCGCCAGCAGCTCCCTACAGGGGGCTGAGGGCAATCAGCCCCAGCATTTT. This chain connects TRBV5-1 to TRBJ1-5; 9 nucleotides line up with TRBD1. This CDR3 is 17 amino acids long. Germline V gene lookup returns CDR1 SGHRS and CDR2 YFSETQ. J was trimmed by 2 bases and V by 3 bases; bases with no gene match: 9.